Listed below are T cell receptor beta chains from one sample, sequenced in a study of T cells in Graves' hyperthyroidism and ophthalmopathy. Using its own MiXCR run on the multiplex PCR reads, TCRdb lists one record per CDR3 protein. The data hold approximately 410,000 distinct CDR3 sequences, with approximately 15% observed a single time. Sequenced input: blood. These receptor sequences come from a man aged 18 to 29 with Graves' ophthalmopathy. Each CDR3 is given with its conserved first and last residue. A D gene is named only where the DNA matches it firmly. Only some rows state a clone size, as once, few, many or a class for expanded clones.

>once|TRBJ2-2|TRBV11-2|TRBD1
TGTGCCAGCAGCTTAGGCGACAGGGCGAACACCGGGGAGCTGTTTTTT
CASSLGDRANTGELFF
>many|TRBJ1-5|TRBV14|NA
TGTGCCAGCAGCCAAGATGGGTTTAGCAATCAGCCCCAGCATTTT
CASSQDGFSNQPQHF
>NA|TRBJ1-6|TRBV7-9|NA
TGTGCCAGCAGCCCTTCGGACGGGAGGGCCAATTCACCCCTCCACTTT
CASSPSDGRANSPLHF
>NA|TRBJ2-1|TRBV29-1|TRBD2
TGCAGCGTTGACTCCACTCTAGCGGGCACCCCGGATGAGCAGTTCTTC
CSVDSTLAGTPDEQFF
>many|TRBJ2-5|TRBV7-7|TRBD2
TGTGCTAGCAGCCCCGATTTGGGGAGGGAAGAGACCCAGTACTTC
CASSPDLGREETQYF
>many|TRBJ2-1|TRBV11-3|TRBD1
TGTGCCAGCAGCTCGACAGGGGGTGAGCAGTTCTTC
CASSSTGGEQFF
>NA|TRBJ1-6|TRBV7-2|TRBD1
TGTGCCAGCAGCCCGGACAGGGGGTATTCACCCCTCCACTTT
CASSPDRGYSPLHF
>many|TRBJ2-7|TRBV30|TRBD1
TGTGCCTGGAAGGACAGGGCCTACGAGCAGTACTTC
CAWKDRAYEQYF
>many|TRBJ1-2|TRBV5-1|NA
TGCGCCAGCAGCTCGGGGCAGGGCGTTAGTGGCTACACCTTC
CASSSGQGVSGYTF
>few|TRBJ2-2|TRBV6-1|TRBD2
TGTGCCAGCAGTACCGGGGGGGCGGGAACCGGGGAGCTGTTTTTT
CASSTGGAGTGELFF
>many|TRBJ2-3|TRBV24-1|TRBD2
TGTGCCACCAGTGGGACTAGCGGGGCCACAGATACGCAGTATTTT
CATSGTSGATDTQYF
>many|TRBJ1-1|TRBV30|TRBD1
TGTGCCTGGAAACAGGGGGCTGAAGCTTTCTTT
CAWKQGAEAFF
>NA|TRBJ1-2|TRBV20-1|NA
TGCAGTGCTAGACCTGGAATTTTAGGTGGCTACACCTTC
CSARPGILGGYTF
>many|TRBJ2-7|TRBV11-2|NA
TGTGCCAGCAGCCTACCATCTTCGGGACAATACTACGAGCAGTACTTC
CASSLPSSGQYYEQYF
>few|TRBJ1-1|TRBV20-1|NA
TGCAGTGCTAGCGCGGGGGGGGGGCGTGAAGCTTTCTTT
CSASAGGGREAFF
>many|TRBJ1-6|TRBV5-5|NA
TGTGCCAGCGAGGGGTTTAATTCACCCCTCCACTTT
CASEGFNSPLHF
>few|TRBJ1-6|TRBV6-4|NA
TGTGCCAGCAGTGTGGAACACCTAATGTCACCCCTCCACTTT
CASSVEHLMSPLHF
>many|TRBJ2-7|TRBV20-1|NA
TGCAGTGCTAATAGTGGGGGCTACGAGCAGTACTTC
CSANSGGYEQYF
>many|TRBJ2-5|TRBV10-3|TRBD1
TGTGCCTCGACAGGGCCCCCTGGAGAGACCCAGTACTTC
CASTGPPGETQYF
>few|TRBJ1-6|TRBV18|NA
TGTGCCAGCTCACCAGGGGACGGTTTCTATAATTCACCCCTCCACTTT
CASSPGDGFYNSPLHF
>once|TRBJ2-1|TRBV5-5|NA
TGTGCCAGCAGCCCCGGGACTCGATTAGTTGATGGGCAGTTCTTC
CASSPGTRLVDGQFF
>many|TRBJ2-7|TRBV19|TRBD1
TGTGCCAGTAGTAGCGGACAGGGGGACTACGAGCAGTACTTC
CASSSGQGDYEQYF
>many|TRBJ2-7|TRBV27|TRBD1
TGTGCCAGCAGTAGGGGACAGGGACGCTACGAGCAGTACTTC
CASSRGQGRYEQYF
>many|TRBJ2-3|TRBV5-1|TRBD1
TGCGCCAGCAGCTTGGGACAGGGGTACACAGATACGCAGTATTTT
CASSLGQGYTDTQYF
>NA|TRBJ2-1|TRBV11-3|TRBD2
TGTGCCAGCAGCTTTAGCGGGAGAGGACCCTACAATGAGCAGTTCTTC
CASSFSGRGPYNEQFF
>few|TRBJ2-1|TRBV19|TRBD2
TGTGCCAGTAGTATCCGGGACTATGTTCTCCGGGAGCAGTTCTTC
CASSIRDYVLREQFF
>many|TRBJ2-7|TRBV5-4|NA
TGTGCCAGCAGCCAAGGCCCGGGACTCTCACTTAACGAGCAGTACTTC
CASSQGPGLSLNEQYF
>few|TRBJ2-5|TRBV20-1|NA
TGCAGTGCTAGTCGTGAGGGAGGATTACGAGAGACCCAGTACTTC
CSASREGGLRETQYF
>many|TRBJ2-2|TRBV27|TRBD2
TGTGCCAGCAGTTTAGCGGGAGGTTATACCGGGGAGCTGTTTTTT
CASSLAGGYTGELFF
>NA|TRBJ2-7|TRBV19|TRBD2
TGTGCCAGTAAGGCTAGCGGGACCTACGAGCAGTACTTC
CASKASGTYEQYF
>NA|TRBJ2-7|TRBV19|TRBD2
TGTGCCAGTAGCTACAGACTAGCGGAAAACTACGAGCAGTACTTC
CASSYRLAENYEQYF
>few|TRBJ1-6|TRBV9|NA
TGTGCCAGCAGCTCCAGGGACACTAGAAATTCACCCCTCCACTTT
CASSSRDTRNSPLHF
>NA|TRBJ2-1|TRBV19|TRBD2
TGTGCCAGTAGTTGGACTAGCGGTCAGAACAATGAGCAGTTCTTC
CASSWTSGQNNEQFF
>many|TRBJ1-1|TRBV10-3|NA
TGTGCCATCAGTGAGTCGTTGGGGGACACTGAAGCTTTCTTT
CAISESLGDTEAFF
>NA|TRBJ2-2|TRBV5-8|NA
TGTGCCAGCAGCTTCTGGCAGGGTAACACCGGGGAGCTGTTTTTT
CASSFWQGNTGELFF
>many|TRBJ1-1|TRBV5-1|TRBD1
TGTGCCAGCTCATCCGGACAGGGGAACACTGAAGCTTTCTTT
CASSSGQGNTEAFF
>many|TRBJ2-2|TRBV2|TRBD2
TGTGCCAGCAGCGAGACTAGCGGGAGGGGGAGCACCGGGGAGCTGTTTTTT
CASSETSGRGSTGELFF
>many|TRBJ2-1|TRBV6-1|TRBD2
TGTGCCAGCAGTTCCTCCGGACTAGCGGGAGATCTTGAGCAGTTCTTC
CASSSSGLAGDLEQFF
>NA|TRBJ2-7|TRBV9|TRBD2
TGTGCCAGCAGCTTGGGACTAGCGGCACCCTACGAGCAGTACTTC
CASSLGLAAPYEQYF
>NA|TRBJ2-3|TRBV18|NA
TGTGCCAGCTCACCAGGGAACGCGGCAGATACGCAGTATTTT
CASSPGNAADTQYF
>NA|TRBJ2-3|TRBV18|TRBD2
TGTGCCAGCTCACCCCGGGGGGGGTCAGATACGCAGTATTTT
CASSPRGGSDTQYF
>many|TRBJ1-2|TRBV30|NA
TGTGCCTGGAGTGTACCCGGGTATGGCTACACCTTC
CAWSVPGYGYTF
>many|TRBJ2-7|TRBV2|TRBD2
TGTGCCAGCAGTGAAGGGTTAGGACTAGCAGGCTACGAGCAGTACTTC
CASSEGLGLAGYEQYF
>many|TRBJ2-2|TRBV7-9|TRBD2
TGTGCCAGCAGACCCAAGTGGCTAGCGGGAGAGAACACCGGGGAGCTGTTTTTT
CASRPKWLAGENTGELFF
>few|TRBJ2-3|TRBV7-9|TRBD1
TGTGCCAGCAGCTTAGATAACTGGGGACAGAGGGGAACAGATACGCAGTATTTT
CASSLDNWGQRGTDTQYF
>many|TRBJ2-7|TRBV20-1|NA
TGCAGTGCTCAGCGGACTAACGAGCAGTACTTC
CSAQRTNEQYF
>few|TRBJ1-6|TRBV5-5|NA
TGTGCCAGCAGCTTACCTCGGGAGGTCTTTAGGAATTCACCCCTCCACTTT
CASSLPREVFRNSPLHF
>many|TRBJ2-7|TRBV27|NA
TGTGCCAGCAGTCACCCGGGACGGAACACCTACGAGCAGTACTTC
CASSHPGRNTYEQYF
>many|TRBJ2-5|TRBV6-1|TRBD1
TGTGCCAGCAGTTCTCACCAAACAGGGGACCCCCAAGAGACCCAGTACTTC
CASSSHQTGDPQETQYF
>few|TRBJ2-7|TRBV19|TRBD2
TGTGCCAGTAGTAAGACTAGCGACAACGAGCAGTACTTC
CASSKTSDNEQYF
>NA|TRBJ2-3|TRBV5-1|TRBD1
TGCGCCAGCAGACCCCGGACAGGGTTCACAGATACGCAGTATTTT
CASRPRTGFTDTQYF
>few|TRBJ1-6|TRBV7-8|NA
TGTGCCAGCAGCCGTTCACCCCTCCACTTT
CASSRSPLHF
>NA|TRBJ1-1|TRBV19|NA
TGTGCCAGTAGTAAGCCCTCCTCGGGAGGGACTGAAGCTTTCTTT
CASSKPSSGGTEAFF
>many|TRBJ2-5|TRBV7-8|NA
TGTGCCAGCAGCTTAGGACAGCTTGGAGGGGAGACCCAGTACTTC
CASSLGQLGGETQYF
>many|TRBJ1-1|TRBV5-5|TRBD1
TGTGCCAGCTCAGGGGGTTGGGAGGTCACTGAAGCTTTCTTT
CASSGGWEVTEAFF